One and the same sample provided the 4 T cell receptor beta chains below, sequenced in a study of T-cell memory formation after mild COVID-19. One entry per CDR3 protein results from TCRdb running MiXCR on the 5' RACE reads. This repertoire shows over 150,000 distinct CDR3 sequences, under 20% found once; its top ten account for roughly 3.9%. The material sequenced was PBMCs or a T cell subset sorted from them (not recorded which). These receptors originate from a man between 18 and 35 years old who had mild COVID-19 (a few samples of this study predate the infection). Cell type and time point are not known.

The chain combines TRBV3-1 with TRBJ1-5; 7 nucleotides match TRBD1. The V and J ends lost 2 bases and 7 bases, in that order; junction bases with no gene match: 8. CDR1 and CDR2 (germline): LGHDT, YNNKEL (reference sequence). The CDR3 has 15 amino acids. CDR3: CASSQYPGGWQPQHF. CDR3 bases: TGTGCCAGCAGCCAATATCCAGGGGGTTGGCAGCCCCAGCATTTT.

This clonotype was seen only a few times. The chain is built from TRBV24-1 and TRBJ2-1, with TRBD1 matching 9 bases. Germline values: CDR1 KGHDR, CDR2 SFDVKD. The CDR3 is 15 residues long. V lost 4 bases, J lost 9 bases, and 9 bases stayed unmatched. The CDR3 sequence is CATSEPRQGVSEQFF. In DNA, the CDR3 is TGTGCCACCAGTGAACCGCGACAGGGGGTCAGTGAGCAGTTCTTC.

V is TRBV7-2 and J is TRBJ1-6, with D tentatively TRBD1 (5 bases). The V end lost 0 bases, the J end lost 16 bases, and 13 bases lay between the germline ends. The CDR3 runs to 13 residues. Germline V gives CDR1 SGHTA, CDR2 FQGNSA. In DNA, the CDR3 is TGTGCCAGCAGCTTAGCGCGTCAGGGAGGTCTCCACTTT. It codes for CASSLARQGGLHF.

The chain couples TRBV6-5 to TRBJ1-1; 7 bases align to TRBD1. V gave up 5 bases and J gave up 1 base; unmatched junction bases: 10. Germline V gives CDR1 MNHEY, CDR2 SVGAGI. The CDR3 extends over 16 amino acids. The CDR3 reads CASSVTGFTTNTEAFF. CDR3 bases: TGTGCCAGCAGTGTGACAGGGTTTACTACGAACACTGAAGCTTTCTTT.